This note documents a single T cell receptor beta chain sequence. Its target is unknown. Data came from immunoSEQ multiplex PCR; TCRdb stores just in-frame clones and leaves some out. The repertoire has approximately 150,000 clones, roughly 86% of them found once; the top ten carry approximately 5%. Germline values: CDR1 SGHTS, CDR2 YDEGEE. The CDR3 is made up of 13 amino acids. V shed 2 bases and J shed 2 bases, with 6 bases lying between them. This sample stems from a study of T cell responses to AZD1222 COVID-19 vaccine. Findings of the study overall: Repertoires were collected only later (after the peak T cell response had occurred). Donors, mostly white British, included more females; clonal diversity was possibly underestimated. Spike-specific TCR breadth and depth rose after two AZD1222 doses.

This sequence originates from an adult who received the AZD1222 COVID-19 vaccine. The sample consisted of peripheral blood, taken 28 days after the second AZD1222 dose. V is TRBV5-8 and J is TRBJ2-3; D gene unclear. In DNA form, the CDR3 reads TGTGCCAGCAGCTTACAATTCACAGATACGCAGTATTTT. It translates to CASSLQFTDTQYF.